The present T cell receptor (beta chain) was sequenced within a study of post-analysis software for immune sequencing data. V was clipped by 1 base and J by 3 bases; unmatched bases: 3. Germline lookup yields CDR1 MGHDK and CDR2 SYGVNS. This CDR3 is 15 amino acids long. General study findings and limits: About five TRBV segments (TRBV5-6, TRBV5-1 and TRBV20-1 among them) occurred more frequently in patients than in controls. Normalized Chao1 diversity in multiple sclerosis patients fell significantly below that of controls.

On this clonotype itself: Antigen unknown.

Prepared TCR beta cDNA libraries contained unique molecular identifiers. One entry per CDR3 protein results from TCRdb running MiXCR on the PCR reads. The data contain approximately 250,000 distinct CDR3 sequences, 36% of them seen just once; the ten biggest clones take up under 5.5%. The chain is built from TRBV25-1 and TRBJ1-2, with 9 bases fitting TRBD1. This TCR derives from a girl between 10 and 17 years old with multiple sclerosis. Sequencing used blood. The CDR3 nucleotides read TGTGCCAGCAGTGAATTTAGGGACAGGGACTATGGCTACACCTTC. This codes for CASSEFRDRDYGYTF.